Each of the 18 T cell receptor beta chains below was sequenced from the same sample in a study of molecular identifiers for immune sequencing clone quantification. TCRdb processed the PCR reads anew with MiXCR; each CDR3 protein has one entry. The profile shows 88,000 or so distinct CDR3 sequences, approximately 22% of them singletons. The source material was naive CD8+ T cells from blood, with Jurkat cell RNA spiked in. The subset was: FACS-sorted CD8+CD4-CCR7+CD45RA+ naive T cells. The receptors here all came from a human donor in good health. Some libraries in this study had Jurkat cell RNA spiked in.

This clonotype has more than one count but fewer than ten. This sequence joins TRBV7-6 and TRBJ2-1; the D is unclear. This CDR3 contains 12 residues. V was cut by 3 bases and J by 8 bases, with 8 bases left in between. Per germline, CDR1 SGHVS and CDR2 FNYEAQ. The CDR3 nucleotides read TGTGCCAGCAGCTTCGGTGTGGATGAGCAGTTCTTC. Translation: CASSFGVDEQFF.

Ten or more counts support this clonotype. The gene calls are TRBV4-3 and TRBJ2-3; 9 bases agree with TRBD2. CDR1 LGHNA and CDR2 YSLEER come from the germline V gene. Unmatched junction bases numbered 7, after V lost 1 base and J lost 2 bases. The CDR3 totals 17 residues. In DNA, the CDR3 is TGCGCCAGCAGCCAAGTTAGCGGGAGAACCCCCACAGATACGCAGTATTTT. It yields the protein CASSQVSGRTPTDTQYF.

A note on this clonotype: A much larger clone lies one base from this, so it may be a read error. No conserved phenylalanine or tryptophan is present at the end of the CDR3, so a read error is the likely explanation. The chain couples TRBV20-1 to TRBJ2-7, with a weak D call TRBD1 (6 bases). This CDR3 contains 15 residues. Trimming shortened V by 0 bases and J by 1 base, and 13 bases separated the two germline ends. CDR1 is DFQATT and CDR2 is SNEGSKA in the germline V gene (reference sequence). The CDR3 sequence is CSARELGDTSYEQYS. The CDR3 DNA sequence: TGCAGTGCTAGAGAACTGGGGGACACGTCCTACGAGCAGTACTCC.

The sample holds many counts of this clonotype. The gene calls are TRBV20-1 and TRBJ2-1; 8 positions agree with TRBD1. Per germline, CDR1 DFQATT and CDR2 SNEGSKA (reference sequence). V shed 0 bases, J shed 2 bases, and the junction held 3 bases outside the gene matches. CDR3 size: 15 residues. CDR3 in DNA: TGCAGTGCTAGAGATCCAGGGGGCACCTACAATGAGCAGTTCTTC. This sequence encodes CSARDPGGTYNEQFF.

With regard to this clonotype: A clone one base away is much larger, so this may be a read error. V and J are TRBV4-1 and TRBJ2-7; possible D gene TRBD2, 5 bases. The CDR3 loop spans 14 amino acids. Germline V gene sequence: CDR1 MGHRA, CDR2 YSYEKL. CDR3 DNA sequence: TGCGCCAGCAGCCTCCAAGCCGTTGACTACGAGCGGTACTTC. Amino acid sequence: CASSLQAVDYERYF.

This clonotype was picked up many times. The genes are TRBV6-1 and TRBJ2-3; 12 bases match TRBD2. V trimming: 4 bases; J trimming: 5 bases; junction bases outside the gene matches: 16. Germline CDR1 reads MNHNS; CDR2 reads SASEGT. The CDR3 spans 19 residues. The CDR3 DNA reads TGTGCCAGCAGTGTACCGGGACTAGCGGGCCTTCTCGCGGGAGATACGCAGTATTTT. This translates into CASSVPGLAGLLAGDTQYF.

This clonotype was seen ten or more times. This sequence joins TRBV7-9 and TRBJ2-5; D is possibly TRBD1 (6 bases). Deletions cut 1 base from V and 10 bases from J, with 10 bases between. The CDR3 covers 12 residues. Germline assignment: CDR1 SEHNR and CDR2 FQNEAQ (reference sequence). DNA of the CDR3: TGTGCCAGCAGCTTAGTCGGGACAAGCCAGTACTTC. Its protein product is CASSLVGTSQYF. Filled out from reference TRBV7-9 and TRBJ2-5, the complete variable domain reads DTGVSQNPRHKITKRGQNVTFRCDPISEHNRLYWYRQTLGQGPEFLTYFQNEAQLEKSRLLSDRFSAERPKGSFSTLEIQRTEQGDSAMYLCASSLVGTSQYFGPGTRLLVL.

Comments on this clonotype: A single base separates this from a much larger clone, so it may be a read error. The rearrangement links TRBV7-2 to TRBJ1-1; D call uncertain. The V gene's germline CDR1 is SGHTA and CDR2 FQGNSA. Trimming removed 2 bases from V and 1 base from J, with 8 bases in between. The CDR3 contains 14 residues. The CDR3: CTSSLSHTNTEAFF. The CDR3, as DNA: TGTACCAGCAGCTTATCCCACACGAACACTGAAGCTTTCTTT.

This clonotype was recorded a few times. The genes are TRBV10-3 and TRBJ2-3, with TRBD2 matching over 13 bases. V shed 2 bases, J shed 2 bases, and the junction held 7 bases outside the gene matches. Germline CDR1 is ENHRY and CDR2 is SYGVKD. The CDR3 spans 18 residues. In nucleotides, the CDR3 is TGTGCCATCAGTGAGATAGGACTAGCGGGAGCGGACACAGATACGCAGTATTTT. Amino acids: CAISEIGLAGADTDTQYF.

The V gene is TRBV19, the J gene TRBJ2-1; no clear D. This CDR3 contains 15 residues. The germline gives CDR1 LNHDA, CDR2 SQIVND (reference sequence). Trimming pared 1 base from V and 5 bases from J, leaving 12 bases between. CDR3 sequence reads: CASSIVAAYNNEQFF. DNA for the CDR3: TGTGCCAGTAGTATAGTAGCAGCCTATAACAATGAGCAGTTCTTC.

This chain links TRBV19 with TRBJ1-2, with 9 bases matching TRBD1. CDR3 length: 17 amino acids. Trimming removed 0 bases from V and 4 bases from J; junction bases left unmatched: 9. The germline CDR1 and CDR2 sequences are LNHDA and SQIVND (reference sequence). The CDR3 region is CASSIDPGTGRSYGYTF. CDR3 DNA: TGTGCCAGTAGTATAGATCCGGGGACAGGGCGAAGCTATGGCTACACCTTC.

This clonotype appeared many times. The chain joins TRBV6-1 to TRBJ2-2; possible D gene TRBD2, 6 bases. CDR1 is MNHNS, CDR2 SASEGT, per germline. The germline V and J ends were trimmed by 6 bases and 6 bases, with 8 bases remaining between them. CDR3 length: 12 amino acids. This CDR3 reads CASSGGAGELFF. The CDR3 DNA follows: TGTGCCAGCAGCGGAGGGGCCGGGGAGCTGTTTTTT.

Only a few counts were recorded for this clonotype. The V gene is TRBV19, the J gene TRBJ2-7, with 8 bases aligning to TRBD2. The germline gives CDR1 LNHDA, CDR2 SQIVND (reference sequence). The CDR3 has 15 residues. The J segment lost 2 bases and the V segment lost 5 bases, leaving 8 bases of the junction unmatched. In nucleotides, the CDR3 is TGTGCCAGTAGTCCGCTTAGCGGGACACCCTACGAGCAGTACTTC. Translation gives CASSPLSGTPYEQYF.

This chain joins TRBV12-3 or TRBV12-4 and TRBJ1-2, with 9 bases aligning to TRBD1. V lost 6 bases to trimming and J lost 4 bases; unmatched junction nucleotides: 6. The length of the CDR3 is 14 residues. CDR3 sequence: CASSWTGDIYGYTF. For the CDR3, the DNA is TGTGCCAGCAGCTGGACAGGGGATATCTATGGCTACACCTTC.

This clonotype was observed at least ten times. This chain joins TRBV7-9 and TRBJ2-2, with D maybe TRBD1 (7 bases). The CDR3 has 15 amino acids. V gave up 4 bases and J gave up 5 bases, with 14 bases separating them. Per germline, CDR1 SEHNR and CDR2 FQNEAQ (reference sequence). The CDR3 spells CASSSDREETGELFF. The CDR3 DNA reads TGTGCCAGCAGCTCTGACAGGGAGGAGACCGGGGAGCTGTTTTTT.

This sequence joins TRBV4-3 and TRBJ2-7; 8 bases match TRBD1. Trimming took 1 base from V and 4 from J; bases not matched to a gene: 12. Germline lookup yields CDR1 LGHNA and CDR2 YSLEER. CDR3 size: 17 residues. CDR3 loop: CASSQGERQGLLYEQYF. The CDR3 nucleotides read TGCGCCAGCAGCCAAGGAGAAAGACAGGGGCTCTTGTACGAGCAGTACTTC.

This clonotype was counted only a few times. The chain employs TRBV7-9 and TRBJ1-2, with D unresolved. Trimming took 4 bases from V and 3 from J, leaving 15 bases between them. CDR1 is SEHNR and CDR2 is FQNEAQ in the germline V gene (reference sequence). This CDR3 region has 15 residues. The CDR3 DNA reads TGTGCCAGCAGCTCCCCTTTGAGAGAGGACTATGGCTACACCTTC. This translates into CASSSPLREDYGYTF.

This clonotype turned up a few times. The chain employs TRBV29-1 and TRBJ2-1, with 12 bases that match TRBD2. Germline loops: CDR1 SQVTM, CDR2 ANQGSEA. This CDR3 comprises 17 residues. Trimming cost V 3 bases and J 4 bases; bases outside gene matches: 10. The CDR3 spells CSVEWLAGGIGYNEQFF. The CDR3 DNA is TGCAGCGTTGAGTGGCTAGCGGGAGGGATAGGGTACAATGAGCAGTTCTTC.